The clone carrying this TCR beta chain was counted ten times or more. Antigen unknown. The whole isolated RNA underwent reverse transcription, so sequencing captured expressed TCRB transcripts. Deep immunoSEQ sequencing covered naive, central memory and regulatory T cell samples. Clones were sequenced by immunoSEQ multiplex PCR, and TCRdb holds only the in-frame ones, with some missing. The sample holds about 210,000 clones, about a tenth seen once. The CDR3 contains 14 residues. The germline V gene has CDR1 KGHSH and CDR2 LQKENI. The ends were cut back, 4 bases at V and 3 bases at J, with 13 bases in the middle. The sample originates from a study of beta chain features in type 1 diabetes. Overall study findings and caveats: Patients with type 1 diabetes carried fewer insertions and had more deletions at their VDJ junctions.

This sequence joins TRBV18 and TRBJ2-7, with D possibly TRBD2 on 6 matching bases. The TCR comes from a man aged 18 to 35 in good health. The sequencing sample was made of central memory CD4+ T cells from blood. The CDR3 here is CASSQELGGYEQYF. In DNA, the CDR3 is TGTGCCAGCTCACAGGAACTGGGGGGCTACGAGCAGTACTTC.